This is a list of T cell receptor beta chains from one sample in a study of T cell responses to AZD1222 COVID-19 vaccine. The assay was immunoSEQ multiplex PCR, and TCRdb's table has in-frame clones only and misses some. Here the sample spans 100,000 or so clones, around 87% being singletons. This material consisted of peripheral blood, taken on day 0 of MenACWY control vaccination. These receptors all come from an adult in good health. Each CDR3 is given without its conserved first and last residue. Fields, in order: V gene, J gene, clone size, CDR3 protein. Clone size is given for some rows only: seen once, a few or many times, or a class if the clone is expanded.

>TRBV6-5|TRBJ1-3|-
ASTPSGNTIY
>TRBV19|TRBJ1-6|-
ASTARPDSPLH
>TRBV19|TRBJ1-2|-
ASSMGRDYGYT
>TRBV5-4|TRBJ1-2|once
ASSLARALGRGHGYT
>TRBV3-1/TRBV3-2|TRBJ1-3|-
ASSQDHGNTIY
>TRBV10-2|TRBJ1-5|-
ASSENRAPGH
>TRBV5-4|TRBJ2-1|-
ASSSQRESDEQF
>TRBV4-1|TRBJ1-2|-
ASSQESTFPYGYT
>TRBV7-2|TRBJ2-5|-
ASSITGTGTQY
>TRBV10-1|TRBJ2-1|-
ASSEASGIHEQF
>TRBV7-6|TRBJ2-7|-
ASSLGREQY
>TRBV5-4|TRBJ1-2|-
ASSPWENYGYT
>TRBV12-3/TRBV12-4|TRBJ2-5|-
ASSFGPETQY
>TRBV4-1|TRBJ2-5|-
ASSPWTSGFQETQY
>TRBV27|TRBJ2-1|-
ASSLLGQLGRSYNEQF
>TRBV12-3/TRBV12-4|TRBJ1-6|-
ASSFPNSPLH
>TRBV7-2|TRBJ2-1|-
ASSLVGGNEQF
>TRBV5-8|TRBJ1-1|-
ASSLDQNTEAF
>TRBV15|TRBJ2-1|-
ATSRDFGRVSYNEQF
>TRBV7-2|TRBJ2-3|few
ASSSASQY
>TRBV12-3/TRBV12-4|TRBJ2-1|-
ASTPGGGPGPF
>TRBV28|TRBJ1-1|once
ASRTFTEAF
>TRBV9|TRBJ1-6|-
ASSVAGGDNSPLH
>TRBV18|TRBJ2-1|-
ASSPRSGGGNEQF
>TRBV28|TRBJ2-3|-
ASSLGTGGTDTQY
>TRBV7-2|TRBJ1-3|-
ASSLMGGSGNTIY
>TRBV5-1|TRBJ1-1|-
ATASLQGHGEAF
>TRBV7-9|TRBJ1-5|-
ASSWGENQPQH
>TRBV10-1|TRBJ1-6|-
ASTGTAMVPLH
>TRBV4-3|TRBJ2-7|-
ASSQDWTGGTTRQY
>TRBV18|TRBJ1-3|-
ASSSGTANTIY
>TRBV19|TRBJ1-1|-
ASSQTANTEAF
>TRBV4-3|TRBJ1-3|-
ASSQDSPRTFSGNTIY
>TRBV15|TRBJ1-1|-
ATGDSPRNTEAF
>TRBV28|TRBJ1-2|-
ASSPGGQYYGYT
>TRBV18|TRBJ1-2|-
ASSPQGQTNYGYT
>TRBV20-1|TRBJ1-5|once
SASPDGLGGNQPQH
>TRBV11-2|TRBJ1-1|-
ASSLRRVNTEAF
>TRBV12-5|TRBJ2-1|-
ASGSSSSSGGFYNEQF
>TRBV11-2|TRBJ1-4|-
ASSLLTEKLF
>TRBV28|TRBJ1-4|-
ASSSTGGGRKLF
>TRBV6-5|TRBJ2-7|-
ASRKGSGRAREQY
>TRBV28|TRBJ2-5|few
ASRRQETQY
>TRBV7-8|TRBJ2-3|-
ASSPLAGGPPDTQY
>TRBV7-8|TRBJ1-4|-
ASGHRGEKLF
>TRBV7-2|TRBJ1-1|-
ASSPNTVNTEAF